These 18 T cell receptor beta chains were sequenced from one sample in a study of CD8+ T cells in alopecia areata. Investigators isolated RNA and reverse transcribed it into cDNA to act as the sequencing template. Only in-frame clones appear in the TCRdb table, and some are missing; sequencing was by immunoSEQ multiplex PCR. The sample has 80,000 to 95,000 clones; roughly 45% are singletons. Indicated treatment: oral pan-JAK inhibitor, 5-10 mg twice daily. The sample here was CD8+ T cells sorted from blood, taken at week 24, from a patient treated with tofacitinib. These receptors were obtained from a human donor with alopecia areata.

The V gene is TRBV4-3, the J gene TRBJ1-3; no firm D call. Germline V gene sequence: CDR1 LGHNA, CDR2 YSLEER. The CDR3 runs 15 residues. Trimming removed 1 base from V and 1 base from J, with 8 bases in between. The chain's CDR3 is CASSQVGSSGNTIYF. The CDR3 DNA follows: TGCGCCAGCAGCCAAGTCGGGTCATCTGGAAACACCATATATTTT.

The chain recombines TRBV6-4 with TRBJ2-1; 8 nucleotides line up with TRBD2. Germline V gene lookup returns CDR1 MRHNA and CDR2 SNTAGT. V lost 2 bases and J lost 0; bases outside the gene matches: 9. The CDR3 runs to 18 residues. The CDR3 coding sequence is TGTGCCAGCAGTGACCTTTCACTAGCGGACAGCTCCTACAATGAGCAGTTCTTC. Encoded protein: CASSDLSLADSSYNEQFF.

This clone was seen more than once but under ten times. CDR3 sequence reads: CASSLWRAGGSEQFF. CDR3 DNA sequence: TGCGCCAGCAGCTTGTGGAGGGCAGGGGGCTCTGAGCAGTTCTTC. The chain carries TRBV5-1 and TRBJ2-1; 8 nucleotides align to TRBD1. Germline values: CDR1 SGHRS, CDR2 YFSETQ. The V gene end was trimmed by 1 base and the J gene end by 9 bases; junction bases not matched to a gene: 9. The length of the CDR3 is 15 residues.

This clone was seen a few times. The chain combines TRBV6-4 with TRBJ2-1, with 7 bases lining up with TRBD1. The germline V gene encodes CDR1 MRHNA and CDR2 SNTAGT. Trimming took 6 bases from V and 10 from J; bases not matched to a gene: 3. CDR3 length: 11 amino acids. CDR3 sequence (DNA): TGTGCCAGCAGGACAGGGAACGAGCAGTTCTTC. Its protein is CASRTGNEQFF.

This rearrangement joins TRBV30 to TRBJ2-5; D gene unclear. V gave up 1 base and J gave up 6 bases, with 18 bases separating them. CDR3 size: 15 residues. In germline, CDR1 is GTSNPN, CDR2 SVGIG (reference sequence). DNA for the CDR3: TGTGCCTGGAGTGACATACCGGGCTTCGAAAAGACCCAGTACTTC. Translation: CAWSDIPGFEKTQYF.

This clone was seen a handful of times. The V call is TRBV25-1, the J call TRBJ2-4, with a weak D call TRBD2 (6 bases). The germline V and J ends were trimmed by 1 base and 13 bases, with 14 bases remaining between them. CDR1 and CDR2 from the germline V gene are MGHDK and SYGVNS. The CDR3 runs to 13 residues. CDR3 nucleotides: TGTGCCAGCAGTGAATGGGACGGGGAGGAACAGTACTTC. Translated: CASSEWDGEEQYF.

This chain joins TRBV29-1 and TRBJ2-5; D may match TRBD1 or TRBD2 (5 bases each). CDR1 SQVTM and CDR2 ANQGSEA come from the germline V gene. Trimming cost V 3 bases and J 11 bases, with 22 bases left between them. The CDR3 contains 14 residues. The CDR3: CSVEDSGIGVGQYF. In DNA form, the CDR3 reads TGCAGCGTTGAGGACTCGGGCATAGGGGTGGGGCAGTACTTC.

The table lists this clone with a few counts. The J gene is TRBJ2-7, the V gene TRBV2; D gene uncertain. The CDR3 sequence is 14 residues long. CDR1 is SNHLY, CDR2 FYNNEI, per germline. Trimming shortened V by 2 bases and J by 2 bases, and 10 bases separated the two germline ends. For the CDR3, the DNA is TGTGCCAGCAGTGAATGGGAAGTTCCCTACGAGCAGTACTTC. Translated, it gives CASSEWEVPYEQYF.

There are a few counts of this clone. This chain links TRBV6-1 with TRBJ1-5, with D perhaps TRBD1 (6 bases). The germline V gene encodes CDR1 MNHNS and CDR2 SASEGT. V dropped 11 bases and J dropped 3 bases, with 14 bases sitting between them. The CDR3 consists of 13 residues. The CDR3 spells CAGAGALNQPQHF. The CDR3 DNA reads as TGTGCCGGGGCAGGGGCCCTCAATCAGCCCCAGCATTTT.

The chain has TRBV28 and TRBJ2-5, with 7 positions matching TRBD2. V shed 6 bases and J 5 bases; nucleotides not matched to a gene: 12. The V gene's germline CDR1 is MDHEN and CDR2 SYDVKM. The CDR3 sequence is 15 residues long. CDR3 nucleotides: TGTGCCAGCAGGCCCCGGACTAGTTCTAGGGAGACCCAGTACTTC. It is translated as CASRPRTSSRETQYF.

This clone was seen a handful of times. This chain links TRBV29-1 with TRBJ2-1; D remains ambiguous. Germline V gene sequence: CDR1 SQVTM, CDR2 ANQGSEA. There are 11 residues in the CDR3. The CDR3 protein is CMMRFHNEQFF. CDR3 DNA sequence: TGCATGATGCGGTTTCACAATGAGCAGTTCTTC.

The J gene is TRBJ2-6, the V gene TRBV30; possibly TRBD2 for D (5 bases). CDR3 size: 14 residues. V lost 4 bases and J 2 bases, leaving 9 bases between the germline ends. CDR1 and CDR2 from the germline V gene are GTSNPN and SVGIG (reference sequence). CDR3 protein: CAWTRGTGANVLTF. Here the CDR3 DNA reads TGTGCCTGGACCCGGGGTACTGGGGCCAACGTCCTGACTTTC.

This clone occurred a few times. The CDR3 spells CASSTDRGRTGELFF. The CDR3 nucleotides read TGTGCCAGTAGTACAGACAGGGGACGCACCGGGGAGCTGTTTTTT. The V call is TRBV19, the J call TRBJ2-2, with 8 bases lining up with TRBD1. The CDR3 extends over 15 amino acids. Losses at the gene ends were 4 bases for V and 4 bases for J; bases not matched to a gene: 5. Germline CDR1 and CDR2: LNHDA and SQIVND (reference sequence).

The chain recombines TRBV9 with TRBJ2-7; 9 bases align to TRBD2. The V and J ends lost 5 bases and 7 bases, in that order; junction bases with no gene match: 10. The CDR3 is made up of 14 amino acids. Germline lookup yields CDR1 SGDLS and CDR2 YYNGEE. The DNA of the CDR3 is TGTGCCAGCAGTCCTTTAGCGGGAGCTAGGGAGCAGTACTTC. Protein: CASSPLAGAREQYF.

This clone has a handful of counts. The gene calls are TRBV19 and TRBJ2-6; 8 nucleotides agree with TRBD1. Germline V gene data show CDR1 as LNHDA and CDR2 as SQIVND (reference sequence). Losses at the gene ends were 7 bases for V and 2 bases for J; bases not matched to a gene: 4. This CDR3 comprises 15 residues. CDR3 bases: TGTGCCAGTATTCAGGGGGCGCCTGGGGCCAACGTCCTGACTTTC. Its protein is CASIQGAPGANVLTF.

The chain has TRBV5-1 and TRBJ2-7; D might be TRBD1 (5 bases). The CDR3 is 11 amino acids. The V end was cut by 3 bases, the J end by 7 bases, with 8 bases between. In germline, CDR1 is SGHRS, CDR2 YFSETQ. This CDR3 is CASSSGREQYF. CDR3 sequence (DNA): TGCGCCAGCAGCTCAGGGCGGGAGCAGTACTTC.

The chain couples TRBV10-3 to TRBJ2-2, with 9 bases fitting TRBD1. The CDR3 length is 16 residues. The junction had 11 bases not matched to a gene; V was cut back by 6 bases and J by 6 bases. The germline gives CDR1 ENHRY, CDR2 SYGVKD. CDR3 sequence: CAIRAGTGKESGELFF. In DNA, the CDR3 is TGTGCCATCAGGGCCGGGACAGGGAAGGAGTCCGGGGAGCTGTTTTTT.

In this sample, this clone turned up a few times. This chain links TRBV7-9 with TRBJ2-7, with D perhaps TRBD1 or TRBD2 (5 bases each). This CDR3 is 14 amino acids long. The V end lost 0 bases, the J end lost 4 bases, and 10 bases lay between the germline ends. The germline V gene has CDR1 SEHNR and CDR2 FQNEAQ (reference sequence). CDR3 sequence: CASSLAGVEYEQYF. CDR3 nucleotide sequence: TGTGCCAGCAGCTTAGCGGGGGTGGAATACGAGCAGTACTTC.